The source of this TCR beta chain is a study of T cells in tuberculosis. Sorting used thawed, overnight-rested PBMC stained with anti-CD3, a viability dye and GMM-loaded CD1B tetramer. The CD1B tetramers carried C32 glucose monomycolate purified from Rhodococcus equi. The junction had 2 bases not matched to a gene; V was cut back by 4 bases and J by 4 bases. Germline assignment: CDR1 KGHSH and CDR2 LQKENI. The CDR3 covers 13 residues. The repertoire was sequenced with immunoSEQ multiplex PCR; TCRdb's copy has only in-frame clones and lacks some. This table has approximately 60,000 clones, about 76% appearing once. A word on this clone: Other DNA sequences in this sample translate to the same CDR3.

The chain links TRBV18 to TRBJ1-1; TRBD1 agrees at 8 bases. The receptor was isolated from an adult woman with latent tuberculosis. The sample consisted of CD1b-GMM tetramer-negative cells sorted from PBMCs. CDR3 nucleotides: TGTGCCAGCTCACTCACAGGGGGCACTGAAGCTTTCTTT. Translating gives CASSLTGGTEAFF.